One and the same sample provided the 11 T cell receptor beta chains below, sequenced in a study of cytomegalovirus exposure and HLA in healthy donors. Generated by immunoSEQ multiplex PCR, the TCRdb table keeps only in-frame clones and is missing some. Of tens of thousands of clones listed, over 90% were seen once; the top ten hold under 6.5%. Sequencing input: PBMCs. These receptors were collected from a woman under 30 in good health and CMV-seronegative.

The chain recombines TRBV19 with TRBJ2-5; TRBD2 might be the D (5 bases). Germline lookup yields CDR1 LNHDA and CDR2 SQIVND (reference sequence). There are 13 residues in the CDR3. Trimming pared 5 bases from V and 2 bases from J, leaving 9 bases between. For the CDR3, the DNA is TGTGCCAGTAGTCCGGACTCTCAAGAGACCCAGTACTTC. This translates into CASSPDSQETQYF.

V usage is TRBV5-4 and J usage is TRBJ1-4, with 7 bases that match TRBD1. The CDR3 is made up of 15 amino acids. V was clipped by 0 bases and J by 8 bases; unmatched bases: 7. Germline values: CDR1 SGHNT, CDR2 YYREEE (reference sequence). CDR3 protein: CASSLGTGVGEKLFF. CDR3 sequence (DNA): TGTGCCAGCAGCTTGGGTACAGGGGTGGGAGAAAAACTGTTTTTT.

V and J are TRBV10-2 and TRBJ2-1; TRBD2 aligns across 12 bases. Germline assignment: CDR1 WSHSY and CDR2 SAAADI. With V trimmed by 6 bases and J by 7 bases, 4 bases remained unmatched. The CDR3 runs 14 residues. In nucleotides, the CDR3 is TGCGCCAGCAGGCTAGCGGGAGGGAAGAATGAGCAGTTCTTC. Encoded protein: CASRLAGGKNEQFF.

This clone was observed a handful of times. The V gene is TRBV4-3, the J gene TRBJ1-1, with D uncertain. The germline gives CDR1 LGHNA, CDR2 YSLEER. V was shortened by 4 bases and J by 4 bases, with 16 bases between the two germline ends. The CDR3 covers 15 residues. CDR3 sequence (DNA): TGCGCCAGCAGCCGAAGATTGGCAGAGGGCACTGAAGCTTTCTTT. It yields the protein CASSRRLAEGTEAFF.

This chain uses TRBV7-2 with TRBJ2-3; D is possibly TRBD2 (7 bases). V was shortened by 3 bases and J by 2 bases, with 15 bases between the two germline ends. In germline, CDR1 is SGHTA, CDR2 FQGNSA. The CDR3 has 16 amino acids. CDR3 protein: CASSFGGAPNTDTQYF. Here the CDR3 DNA reads TGTGCCAGCAGCTTTGGGGGGGCCCCTAACACAGATACGCAGTATTTT.

The chain uses TRBV6-5 and TRBJ1-1, with 7 positions matching TRBD1. This CDR3 spans 16 amino acids. V gave up 2 bases and J gave up 4 bases; unmatched junction bases: 10. Germline V gene sequence: CDR1 MNHEY, CDR2 SVGAGI. The CDR3 protein is CASSYEASGGITEAFF. The CDR3 nucleotides are TGTGCCAGCAGTTACGAAGCTTCAGGGGGAATCACTGAAGCTTTCTTT.

A few counts support this clone. The chain links TRBV27 to TRBJ1-5; D might be TRBD1 (6 bases). Between the trimmed V and J ends, which lost 5 bases and 3 bases, there was a span of 17 bases. The CDR3 length is 16 residues. The germline gives CDR1 MNHEY, CDR2 SMNVEV (reference sequence). CDR3: CASSPLVQGPNQPQHF. CDR3 nucleotides: TGTGCCAGCAGTCCATTAGTACAGGGACCCAATCAGCCCCAGCATTTT.

V and J are TRBV19 and TRBJ2-5, with 7 bases matching TRBD1. V lost 0 bases, J lost 4 bases, and 8 bases stayed unmatched. Germline V CDR1 and CDR2: LNHDA, SQIVND (reference sequence). The length of the CDR3 is 16 residues. This CDR3 reads CASSIDPTDRTETQYF. DNA of the CDR3: TGTGCCAGTAGTATAGACCCCACGGACAGGACAGAGACCCAGTACTTC.

This clone has just one count. V usage is TRBV6-1 and J usage is TRBJ2-7, with 7 bases identical to TRBD1. Germline V gives CDR1 MNHNS, CDR2 SASEGT. This CDR3 is built from 15 residues. J was trimmed by 3 bases and V by 5 bases; bases with no gene match: 10. CDR3 sequence reads: CASSFSGTVNYEQYV. The CDR3 coding sequence is TGTGCCAGCAGTTTTTCCGGGACAGTGAACTACGAGCAGTACGTC.

This clone showed up just once. The chain carries TRBV19 and TRBJ2-7; tentatively, D is TRBD2 (6 bases). The CDR3 consists of 15 residues. Germline CDR1 is LNHDA and CDR2 is SQIVND (reference sequence). The ends were cut back, 3 bases at V and 0 bases at J, with 12 bases in the middle. The CDR3 spells CASSIRAGSSYEQYV. DNA for the CDR3: TGTGCCAGTAGTATCCGGGCGGGAAGCTCCTACGAGCAGTACGTC.

The rearrangement links TRBV25-1 to TRBJ1-5; 7 bases map to TRBD1. The CDR3 length is 17 residues. The germline V gene encodes CDR1 MGHDK and CDR2 SYGVNS. V was clipped by 0 bases and J by 5 bases; unmatched bases: 10. CDR3 sequence reads: CASSEYLRQGLHQPQHF. The DNA of the CDR3 is TGTGCCAGCAGTGAATACTTAAGACAGGGCCTCCATCAGCCCCAGCATTTT.